These T cell receptor beta chains were read from a single sample in a study of metastatic and nonmetastatic thyroid tumors. TCRdb re-analyzed the PCR reads using MiXCR. This sample has roughly 98,000 clones, with 14% to 15% found just once. The sequenced sample was blood. These TCRs come from a female donor with papillary thyroid cancer or a benign thyroid nodule (not recorded which). Some clones in this sample may be carry-over from other donors' samples. CDR3s include the opening cysteine and the closing phenylalanine or tryptophan. D genes are given only for firm matches. Not all rows give a size; the values are once, few, many and, for expanded clones, a class.

V	J	size	D	DNA	CDR3
TRBV6-2/TRBV6-3	TRBJ2-1	many	TRBD2	TGTGCCAGCAGTTACTCGTTGCGGGGGGGCTCCTACAATGAGCAGTTCTTC	CASSYSLRGGSYNEQFF
TRBV20-1	TRBJ2-3	NA	NA	TGCAGTGCCCCGGACATCACAGATACGCAGTATTTT	CSAPDITDTQYF
TRBV12-3/TRBV12-4	TRBJ2-7	many	NA	TGTGCCAGCAGACCCATGGACGGCTACGAGCAGTACTTC	CASRPMDGYEQYF
TRBV28	TRBJ2-7	NA	TRBD1	TGTGCCAGCAACAGACAGGGTTGGGAGCAGTACTTC	CASNRQGWEQYF
TRBV6-1	TRBJ1-1	few	NA	TGTGCCAGCAGTCCAGCGGCATGGACGAACACTGAGGCTTTCTTT	CASSPAAWTNTEAFF
TRBV19	TRBJ2-3	many	NA	TGTGCCAGTAGCACTTTTCCCGACAGGACTGGCACAGATACGCAGTATTTT	CASSTFPDRTGTDTQYF
TRBV20-1	TRBJ2-7	many	TRBD2	TGCAGTGCTGAGTCAAGAGCGGGGGGCTCCTACGAGCAGTACTTC	CSAESRAGGSYEQYF
TRBV19	TRBJ1-1	many	NA	TGTGCCAGTAGGGAGGGGGGGCGCGGACGTACTTTCTTT	CASREGGRGRTFF
TRBV5-5	TRBJ1-5	many	NA	TGTGCCAGCAGCTTTTGGGGGACCAATCAGCCCCAGCATTTT	CASSFWGTNQPQHF
TRBV6-1	TRBJ1-4	few	TRBD1	TGTGCCAGCAGTACGGGGCAGGGGGCATTAACTAATGAAAAACTGTTTTTT	CASSTGQGALTNEKLFF
TRBV7-9	TRBJ1-2	once	NA	TGTGCCAGTAGCCCTCCTGTGGCGAGGGGTGGCTACACCTTC	CASSPPVARGGYTF
TRBV7-2	TRBJ2-5	many	NA	TGTGCCAGCAGCTCGTGGGGAAGGGAGACCCGGTACTTC	CASSSWGRETRYF
TRBV6-5	TRBJ1-1	NA	NA	TGTGCCAGCAGTTTAGCTTTGTCGTGTCATGCTTTCTTT	CASSLALSCHAFF
TRBV7-3	TRBJ2-3	NA	TRBD2	TGTGCCAGCAGCTCGGGGGGAGAAAAGGATACGCAGTATTTT	CASSSGGEKDTQYF
TRBV30	TRBJ2-1	many	NA	TGTGCCTGGAGTGTACGGGGTAGCGATGAGCAGTTCTTC	CAWSVRGSDEQFF
TRBV12-5	TRBJ1-1	many	NA	TGTGCTAATGGCCGGACAGACACTGAAGCTTTCTTT	CANGRTDTEAFF
TRBV12-3/TRBV12-4	TRBJ2-3	many	TRBD2	TGTGCCAGCAGGCGCGGGGGGGCGCTTAGCACAGATACGCAGTATTTT	CASRRGGALSTDTQYF
TRBV30	TRBJ2-7	NA	TRBD2	TGTGCCTGGAGCACGCTCCGGGAGGGATCGGCCTACGAGCAGTGCTTC	CAWSTLREGSAYEQCF
TRBV10-3	TRBJ2-3	NA	NA	TGTGCCATCAGCCTTTCCTCCACATGGGGCTCAGATGCGCAGTATTTT	CAISLSSTWGSDAQYF
TRBV5-4	TRBJ1-5	many	NA	TGTGCCAGCAGCTTGGAACCCGGCGGGGCAGGGAACAATCAGCCCCAGCATTTT	CASSLEPGGAGNNQPQHF
TRBV18	TRBJ1-4	many	NA	TGTGCCAGCTCCCCGCGCCTGCCGGGGGGCGAATCTGGCCCGGCGGGAAAACTGTTTTTT	CASSPRLPGGESGPAGKLFF
TRBV2	TRBJ1-2	many	NA	TGTGCCAGCGGAGGGTCGACAGGCAACTATGGCTACACCTTC	CASGGSTGNYGYTF
TRBV19	TRBJ2-1	many	NA	TGTGCCAGTAGTACCTGGGAAGGGCCCAATGAGCAGTTCTTC	CASSTWEGPNEQFF
TRBV9	TRBJ1-2	NA	TRBD1	TGTGCCAGCAGCGTAGTCGGGACAGGTGTGGGTGGCTACACCTTC	CASSVVGTGVGGYTF
TRBV4-1	TRBJ1-2	NA	TRBD1	TGCGCCAGCAGCCCCCCCGGACCAGGGGGCCCCCGGGACTATGGCTACACCTTC	CASSPPGPGGPRDYGYTF
TRBV19	TRBJ1-5	few	TRBD1	TGTGCCAGTAGTTTGCGACAGGGGGGCCGGCAGCCCCAGCATTTT	CASSLRQGGRQPQHF
TRBV28	TRBJ1-1	few	NA	TGTGCCAGCAGTCCCACCACCCGACAAGGCAGTAATAAAGCTTTCTTT	CASSPTTRQGSNKAFF
TRBV7-2	TRBJ2-1	many	NA	TGTGCCAGCAGTTTCGCGTACAATGAGCAGTTCTTC	CASSFAYNEQFF
TRBV6-5	TRBJ1-6	NA	NA	TGTGCCAACAGTTACGGGGGGACCTATAATTCACCCCTCCACTTC	CANSYGGTYNSPLHF
TRBV19	TRBJ1-5	NA	NA	TGTGCCAGTAGTATATGGTGGGGGGGTCCGTCCCAGCCCCAGCATTTT	CASSIWWGGPSQPQHF
TRBV12-3/TRBV12-4	TRBJ2-7	medium-sized	NA	TGTGCCAGCAGTTTCGAGGGGTTCTACGAGCAGTACTTC	CASSFEGFYEQYF
TRBV4-2	TRBJ2-5	NA	NA	TGTGCCAGCAGCCAAGACCGGGACTCAGAGACCCAGTACTTC	CASSQDRDSETQYF
TRBV19	TRBJ1-1	many	NA	TGTGCCAGTAGAACGTCGCCCCTTTACACTGAAGCTTTCTTT	CASRTSPLYTEAFF
TRBV14	TRBJ2-2	many	NA	TGTGCCAGCAGCCAAGTACCCGCGGGGGAGCTGTTTTTT	CASSQVPAGELFF
TRBV12-3/TRBV12-4	TRBJ2-7	NA	NA	TGTGCCAGCAGTGCCCCCAGGGGGGTCTACGAGCAGTACTTC	CASSAPRGVYEQYF
TRBV4-2	TRBJ2-7	NA	TRBD1	TGTGCCAGCAGGGCCCGGACAGGGGGCACCTACGAGCAGTACTTC	CASRARTGGTYEQYF
TRBV6-1	TRBJ1-6	many	NA	TGTGCCAGCAGTCCGGGGGCGTCCCTTAATTCACCCCTCCACTTT	CASSPGASLNSPLHF
TRBV15	TRBJ2-7	NA	NA	TGTGCCACCAGCGAATCGCAGGCACCATCCTACGAGCAGTACTTC	CATSESQAPSYEQYF
TRBV28	TRBJ2-4	few	TRBD2	TGTGCCAGCAGCCCCCCGGGGCGGGGGGGCCCGGAGGGCATTCAGTACTTC	CASSPPGRGGPEGIQYF
TRBV19	TRBJ1-2	few	TRBD1	TGTGCCAGTAGTAGTAATCAACGACAGGGCTATGGCTACACCTTC	CASSSNQRQGYGYTF
TRBV7-2	TRBJ1-5	once	TRBD1	TGTGCCAGCAGCCATGGACAGGGGTCCAGATCGCCCCAGCATTTT	CASSHGQGSRSPQHF
TRBV11-2	TRBJ2-7	many	NA	TGTGCCAGCAGTGCCGGGTCGGGCGCGAGGGCGTACGAGCAGTACTTC	CASSAGSGARAYEQYF
TRBV5-1	TRBJ1-5	many	NA	TGCGCCAGCAGCTTGGACAGCTCACAGCCCCAGCATTTT	CASSLDSSQPQHF
TRBV7-8	TRBJ2-4	NA	NA	TGTTCCAGCAGCCTCCGGGATGGAGGACAAAACATTCAGTACTTC	CSSSLRDGGQNIQYF
TRBV6-1	TRBJ1-4	many	NA	TGTGCCAGCAAAGCAGCAGGGGTTGAAAAACTGTTTTTT	CASKAAGVEKLFF
TRBV6-1	TRBJ2-1	NA	TRBD2	TGTGCCAGCTCTAAGGGGGCTAGCGGGATCTATGAGCAGTTCTTC	CASSKGASGIYEQFF
TRBV6-1	TRBJ1-1	NA	NA	TGTGCCAGCACCAACTCTGGGGGTAGCGGCACTGAAGCTTTCTTT	CASTNSGGSGTEAFF
TRBV18	TRBJ2-5	NA	TRBD2	TGTGCCAGCTCCCTTGAGCGGGGGGGCCGTGAGACCCAGTACTTC	CASSLERGGRETQYF
TRBV20-1	TRBJ2-5	many	NA	TGCAGTGCTAGTAGGCAACCCGGACAAGAGACCCAGTACTTC	CSASRQPGQETQYF
TRBV19	TRBJ1-3	many	NA	TGTGCCAGTAGTATAGACGATTCGGGAAACACCATATATTTT	CASSIDDSGNTIYF